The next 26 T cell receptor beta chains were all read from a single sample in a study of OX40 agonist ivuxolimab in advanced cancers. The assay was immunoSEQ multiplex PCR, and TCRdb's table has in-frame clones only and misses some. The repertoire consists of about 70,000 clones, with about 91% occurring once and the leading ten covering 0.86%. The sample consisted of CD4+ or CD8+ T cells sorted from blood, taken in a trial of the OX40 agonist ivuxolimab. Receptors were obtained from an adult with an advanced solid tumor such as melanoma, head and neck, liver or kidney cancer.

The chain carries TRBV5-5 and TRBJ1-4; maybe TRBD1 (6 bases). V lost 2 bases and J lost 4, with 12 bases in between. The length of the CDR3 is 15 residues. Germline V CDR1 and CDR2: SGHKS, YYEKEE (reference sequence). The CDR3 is CASSLRGRDNEKLFF. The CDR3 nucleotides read TGTGCCAGCAGCTTACGGGGGCGAGATAATGAAAAACTGTTTTTT.

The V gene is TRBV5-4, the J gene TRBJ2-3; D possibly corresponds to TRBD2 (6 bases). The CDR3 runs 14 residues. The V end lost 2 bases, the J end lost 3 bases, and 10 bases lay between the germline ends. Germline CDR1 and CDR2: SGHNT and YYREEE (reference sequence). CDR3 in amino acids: CASSFRGNTDTQYF. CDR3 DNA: TGTGCCAGCAGCTTTCGCGGGAATACAGATACGCAGTATTTT.

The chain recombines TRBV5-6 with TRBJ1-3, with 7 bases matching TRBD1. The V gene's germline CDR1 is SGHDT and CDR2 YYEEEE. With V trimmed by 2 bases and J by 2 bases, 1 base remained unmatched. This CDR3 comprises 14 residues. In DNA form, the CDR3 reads TGTGCCAGCAGCTTAAGGGGGCCTGGAAACACCATATATTTT. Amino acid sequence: CASSLRGPGNTIYF. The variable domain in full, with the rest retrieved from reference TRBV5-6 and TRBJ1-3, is DAGVTQSPTHLIKTRGQQVTLRCSPKSGHDTVSWYQQALGQGPQFIFQYYEEEERQRGNFPDRFSGHQFPNYSSELNVNALLLGDSALYLCASSLRGPGNTIYFGEGSWLTVV.

The CDR3 region is CASSEQINQPQHF. The CDR3, as DNA: TGTGCCAGCAGTGAGCAAATCAATCAGCCCCAGCATTTT. The V gene is TRBV6-1, the J gene TRBJ1-5; the D is unclear. CDR3 length: 13 amino acids. Germline V lookup: CDR1 MNHNS, CDR2 SASEGT. V was cut by 3 bases and J by 3 bases, with 6 bases left in between.

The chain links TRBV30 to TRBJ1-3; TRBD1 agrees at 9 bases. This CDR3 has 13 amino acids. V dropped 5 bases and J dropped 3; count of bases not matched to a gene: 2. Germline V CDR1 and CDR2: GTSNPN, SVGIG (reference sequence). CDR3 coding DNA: TGTGCCTGGGCGACAGGGGGTGGAAACACCATATATTTT. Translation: CAWATGGGNTIYF. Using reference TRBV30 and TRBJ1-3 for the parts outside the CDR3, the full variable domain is SQTIHQWPATLVQPVGSPLSLECTVEGTSNPNLYWYRQAAGRGLQLLFYSVGIGQISSEVPQNLSASRPQDRQFILSSKKLLLSDSGFYLCAWATGGGNTIYFGEGSWLTVV.

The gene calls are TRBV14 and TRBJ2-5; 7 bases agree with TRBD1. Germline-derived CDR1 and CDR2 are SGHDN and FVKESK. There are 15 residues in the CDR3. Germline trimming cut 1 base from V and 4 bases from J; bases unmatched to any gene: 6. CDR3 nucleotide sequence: TGTGCCAGCAGCCAAGTAATGACAGGGTTAGAGACCCAGTACTTC. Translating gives CASSQVMTGLETQYF.

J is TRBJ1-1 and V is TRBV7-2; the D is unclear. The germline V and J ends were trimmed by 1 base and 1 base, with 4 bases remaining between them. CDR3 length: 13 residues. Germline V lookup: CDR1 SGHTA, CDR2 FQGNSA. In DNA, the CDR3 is TGTGCCAGCAGCTTAGACCGGAACACTGAAGCTTTCTTT. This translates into CASSLDRNTEAFF.

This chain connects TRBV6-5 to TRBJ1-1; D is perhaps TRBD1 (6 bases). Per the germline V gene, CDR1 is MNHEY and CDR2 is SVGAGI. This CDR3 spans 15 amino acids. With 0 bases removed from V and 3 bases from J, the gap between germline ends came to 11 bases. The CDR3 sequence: CASSYSHRVYTEAFF. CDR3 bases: TGTGCCAGCAGTTACTCCCACAGGGTCTACACTGAAGCTTTCTTT.

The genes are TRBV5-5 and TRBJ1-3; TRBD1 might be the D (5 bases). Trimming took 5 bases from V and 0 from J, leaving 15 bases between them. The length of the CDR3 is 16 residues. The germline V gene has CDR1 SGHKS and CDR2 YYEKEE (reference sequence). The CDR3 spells CASRAGTAYSGNTIYF. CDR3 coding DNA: TGTGCCAGCAGGGCCGGGACCGCTTACTCTGGAAACACCATATATTTT.

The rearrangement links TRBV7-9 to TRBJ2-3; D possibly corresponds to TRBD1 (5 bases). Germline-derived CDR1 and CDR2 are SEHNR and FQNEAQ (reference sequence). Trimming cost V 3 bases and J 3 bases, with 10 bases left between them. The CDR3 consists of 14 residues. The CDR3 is CASSLSGLTDTQYF. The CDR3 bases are TGTGCCAGCAGCTTGTCAGGGCTTACAGATACGCAGTATTTT.

The CDR3 spells CASSFSPAPAYEQYF. The DNA for the CDR3 is TGTGCCAGCAGTTTTAGTCCCGCGCCAGCCTACGAGCAGTACTTC. The J gene is TRBJ2-7, the V gene TRBV28; D call uncertain. Deletions cut 3 bases from V and 2 bases from J, with 14 bases between. Germline V gene data show CDR1 as MDHEN and CDR2 as SYDVKM. The CDR3 is 15 residues long.

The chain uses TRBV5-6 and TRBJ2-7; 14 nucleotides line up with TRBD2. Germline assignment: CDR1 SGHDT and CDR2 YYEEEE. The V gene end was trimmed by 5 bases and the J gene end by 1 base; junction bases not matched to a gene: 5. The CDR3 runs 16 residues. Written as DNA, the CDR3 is TGTGCCAGCAGTTGGACTAGCGGGGGGATATCCTACGAGCAGTACTTC. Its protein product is CASSWTSGGISYEQYF.

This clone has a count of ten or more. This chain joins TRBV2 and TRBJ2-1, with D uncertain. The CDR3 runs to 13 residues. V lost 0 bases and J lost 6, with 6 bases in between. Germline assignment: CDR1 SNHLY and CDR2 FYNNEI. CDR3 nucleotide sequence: TGTGCCAGCAGTGAAGCCTGGTCCAATGAGCAGTTCTTC. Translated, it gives CASSEAWSNEQFF.

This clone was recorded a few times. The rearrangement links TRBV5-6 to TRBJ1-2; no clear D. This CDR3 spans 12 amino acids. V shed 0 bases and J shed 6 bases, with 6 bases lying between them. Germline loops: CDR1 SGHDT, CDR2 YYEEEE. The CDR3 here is CASSLVGDGYTF. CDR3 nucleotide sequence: TGTGCCAGCAGCTTGGTTGGGGATGGCTACACCTTC.

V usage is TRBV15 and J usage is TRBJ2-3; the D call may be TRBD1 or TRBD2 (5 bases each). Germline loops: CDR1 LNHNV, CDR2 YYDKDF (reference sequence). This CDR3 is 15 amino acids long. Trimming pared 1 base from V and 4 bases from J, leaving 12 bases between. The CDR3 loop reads CATSRVGASSDTQYF. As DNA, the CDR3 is TGTGCCACCAGCAGAGTCGGGGCTAGTTCAGATACGCAGTATTTT.

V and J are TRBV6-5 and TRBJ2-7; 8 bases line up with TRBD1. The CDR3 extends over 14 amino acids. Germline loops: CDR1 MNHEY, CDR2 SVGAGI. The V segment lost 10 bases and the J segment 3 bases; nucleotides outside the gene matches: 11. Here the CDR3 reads CAISLGQVNYEQYF. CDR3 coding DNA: TGTGCCATCAGCCTGGGACAGGTCAACTACGAGCAGTACTTC.

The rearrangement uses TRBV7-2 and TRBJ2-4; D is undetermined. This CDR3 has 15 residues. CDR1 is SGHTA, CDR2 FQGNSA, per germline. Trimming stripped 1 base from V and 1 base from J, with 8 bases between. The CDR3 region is CASSLGGSAKNIQYF. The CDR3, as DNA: TGTGCCAGCAGCTTAGGCGGCAGCGCCAAAAACATTCAGTACTTC.

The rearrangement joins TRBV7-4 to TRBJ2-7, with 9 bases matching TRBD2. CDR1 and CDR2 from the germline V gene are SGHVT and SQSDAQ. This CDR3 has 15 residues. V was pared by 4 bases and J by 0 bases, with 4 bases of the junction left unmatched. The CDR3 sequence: CASSSRGGASYEQYF. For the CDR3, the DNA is TGTGCCAGCAGCTCCCGCGGGGGGGCCTCCTACGAGCAGTACTTC.

CDR3 DNA sequence: TGTGCCAGCAGCCCTACAGGGGTTTACTCACCCCTCCACTTT. It is translated as CASSPTGVYSPLHF. This sequence joins TRBV6-1 and TRBJ1-6, with 7 positions matching TRBD1. V gave up 6 bases and J gave up 10 bases; unmatched junction bases: 9. The CDR3 has 14 residues. Germline lookup yields CDR1 MNHNS and CDR2 SASEGT.

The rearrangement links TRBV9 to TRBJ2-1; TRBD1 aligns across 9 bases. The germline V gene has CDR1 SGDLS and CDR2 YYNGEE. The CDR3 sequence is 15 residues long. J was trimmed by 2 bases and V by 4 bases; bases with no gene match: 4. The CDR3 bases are TGTGCCAGCAGCCCTCGGGACAGGGCCTACAATGAGCAGTTCTTC. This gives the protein CASSPRDRAYNEQFF.

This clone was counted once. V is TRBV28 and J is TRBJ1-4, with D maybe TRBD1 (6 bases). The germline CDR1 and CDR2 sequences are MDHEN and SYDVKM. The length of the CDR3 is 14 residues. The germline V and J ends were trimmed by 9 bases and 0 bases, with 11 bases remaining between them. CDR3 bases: TGTGCCAGTTATACAGGGACAACTAATGAAAAACTGTTTTTT. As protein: CASYTGTTNEKLFF.

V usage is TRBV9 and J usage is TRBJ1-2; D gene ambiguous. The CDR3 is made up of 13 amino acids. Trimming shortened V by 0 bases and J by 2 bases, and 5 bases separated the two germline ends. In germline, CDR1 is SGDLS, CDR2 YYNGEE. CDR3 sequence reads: CASSVAVNYGYTF. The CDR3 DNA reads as TGTGCCAGCAGCGTAGCGGTAAACTATGGCTACACCTTC.

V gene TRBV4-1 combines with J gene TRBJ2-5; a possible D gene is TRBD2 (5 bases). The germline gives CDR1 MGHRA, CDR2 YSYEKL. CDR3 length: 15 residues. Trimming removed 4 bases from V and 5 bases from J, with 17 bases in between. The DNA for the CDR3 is TGCGCCAGCAGCCCCTCGGTCCCCCCGGGGGAGACCCAGTACTTC. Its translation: CASSPSVPPGETQYF.

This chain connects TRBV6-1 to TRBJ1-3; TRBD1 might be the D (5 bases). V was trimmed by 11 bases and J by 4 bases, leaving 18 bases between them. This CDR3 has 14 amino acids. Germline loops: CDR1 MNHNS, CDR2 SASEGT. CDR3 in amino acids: CASRDQLAGNTIYF. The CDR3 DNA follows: TGTGCCTCCCGGGACCAACTGGCCGGAAACACCATATATTTT.

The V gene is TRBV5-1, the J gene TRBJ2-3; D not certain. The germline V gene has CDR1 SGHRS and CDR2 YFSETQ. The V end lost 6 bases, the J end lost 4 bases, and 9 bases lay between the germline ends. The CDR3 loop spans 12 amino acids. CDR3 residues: CASTEGADTQYF. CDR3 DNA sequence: TGCGCCAGCACCGAAGGCGCAGATACGCAGTATTTT.

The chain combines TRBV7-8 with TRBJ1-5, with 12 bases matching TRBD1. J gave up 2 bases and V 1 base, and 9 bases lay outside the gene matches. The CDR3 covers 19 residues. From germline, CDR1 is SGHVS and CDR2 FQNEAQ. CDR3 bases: TGTGCCAGCAGCTTAGTTCCGGGACAGGGGGCTTATGGCAATCAGCCCCAGCATTTT. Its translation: CASSLVPGQGAYGNQPQHF.